This is a list of T cell receptor beta chains from one sample in a study of shared clonotypes between healthy human individuals. Repertoires were generated with immunoSEQ multiplex PCR, while TCRdb's copy carries only in-frame clones and drops some. The table includes more than 2 million clones, about 95% detected once. The source material was naive CD8+ T cells sorted from blood. The receptors were gathered from a man aged 18 to 29 in good health. The CDR3 runs from the conserved cysteine through the conserved F or W. Each record gives: clone size, V gene, J gene, D gene, CDR3 DNA, CDR3 protein. D genes are given only for firm matches. Clone size is given for some rows only: seen once, a few or many times, or a class if the clone is expanded.

clone_size: .; v_call: TRBV6-5; j_call: TRBJ2-2; d_call: TRBD2; cdr3_nt: TGTGCCAGCAGTTATGCGGGGGGATTCACCGGGGAGCTGTTTTTT; cdr3_aa: CASSYAGGFTGELFF
clone_size: .; v_call: TRBV7-9; j_call: TRBJ1-1; d_call: .; cdr3_nt: TGTGCCAGCAGCTACCTCGGGCCAGGTAACACTGAAGCTTTCTTT; cdr3_aa: CASSYLGPGNTEAFF
clone_size: .; v_call: TRBV6-5; j_call: TRBJ1-1; d_call: .; cdr3_nt: TGTGCCAGCAGTTACTCGACACTGGGCACTGAAGCTTTCTTT; cdr3_aa: CASSYSTLGTEAFF
clone_size: once; v_call: TRBV5-6; j_call: TRBJ2-7; d_call: .; cdr3_nt: TGTGCCAGCAGCTGGATGACAGCCATCTACGAGCAGTACTTC; cdr3_aa: CASSWMTAIYEQYF
clone_size: .; v_call: TRBV6-6; j_call: TRBJ2-1; d_call: TRBD1; cdr3_nt: TGTGCCAGCAGTTACTCGACAGGGGGATCTCTTGAGCAGTTCTTC; cdr3_aa: CASSYSTGGSLEQFF
clone_size: .; v_call: TRBV11-2; j_call: TRBJ2-3; d_call: .; cdr3_nt: TGTGCCAGCAGCAACACCCGGCCGGATACGCAGTATTTT; cdr3_aa: CASSNTRPDTQYF
clone_size: .; v_call: TRBV28; j_call: TRBJ2-7; d_call: .; cdr3_nt: TGTGCCAGCAGTCCGTCCGGGACACACTACGAGCAGTACTTC; cdr3_aa: CASSPSGTHYEQYF
clone_size: .; v_call: TRBV4-3; j_call: TRBJ2-7; d_call: .; cdr3_nt: TGCGCCAGCAGCCAAGATCTTTGGGAGGAGAAACCCTACGAGCAGTACTTC; cdr3_aa: CASSQDLWEEKPYEQYF
clone_size: .; v_call: TRBV19; j_call: TRBJ1-2; d_call: .; cdr3_nt: TGTGCCAGTAGTCCTGGACAAGGCTATGGCTACACCTTC; cdr3_aa: CASSPGQGYGYTF
clone_size: .; v_call: TRBV7-2; j_call: TRBJ2-2; d_call: TRBD2; cdr3_nt: TGTGCCAGCAGCCCCGGACTAGCGGGAGAGTACACCGGGGAGCTGTTTTTT; cdr3_aa: CASSPGLAGEYTGELFF
clone_size: .; v_call: TRBV4-2; j_call: TRBJ1-1; d_call: .; cdr3_nt: TGTGCCAGCAGCCAAGAGGCAGGAGCAATGAACACTGAAGCTTTCTTT; cdr3_aa: CASSQEAGAMNTEAFF
clone_size: .; v_call: TRBV5-6; j_call: TRBJ2-1; d_call: TRBD1; cdr3_nt: TGTGCCAGCAGCCCCTACGGGACAGGGGGCTTGTCCTACAATGAGCAGTTCTTC; cdr3_aa: CASSPYGTGGLSYNEQFF
clone_size: .; v_call: TRBV6-6; j_call: TRBJ2-2; d_call: .; cdr3_nt: TGTGCCAGCACCCCGGGATGGGCGAACACCGGGGAGCTGTTTTTT; cdr3_aa: CASTPGWANTGELFF
clone_size: .; v_call: TRBV6-1; j_call: TRBJ2-5; d_call: .; cdr3_nt: TGTGCCAGCAGTGACGTACAGTGGGACGTAGGAGAGACCCAGTACTTC; cdr3_aa: CASSDVQWDVGETQYF
clone_size: .; v_call: TRBV19; j_call: TRBJ1-2; d_call: TRBD1; cdr3_nt: TGTGCCAGTAGTATCAATCGCCCGGGACAGGGAGAGGATGGCTACACCTTC; cdr3_aa: CASSINRPGQGEDGYTF
clone_size: .; v_call: TRBV7-2; j_call: TRBJ2-7; d_call: TRBD2; cdr3_nt: TGTGCCAGCAGCTTAGTGGCTAGCGGGAACTACGAGCAGTACTTC; cdr3_aa: CASSLVASGNYEQYF
clone_size: .; v_call: TRBV6-5; j_call: TRBJ2-3; d_call: .; cdr3_nt: TGTGCCAGCGGCAAGGGCGGGGGCACAGATACGCAGTATTTT; cdr3_aa: CASGKGGGTDTQYF
clone_size: .; v_call: TRBV11-2; j_call: TRBJ2-1; d_call: .; cdr3_nt: TGTGCCAGCAGCCCCGAAGTCCCCCGGGCTGAGCAGTTCTTC; cdr3_aa: CASSPEVPRAEQFF